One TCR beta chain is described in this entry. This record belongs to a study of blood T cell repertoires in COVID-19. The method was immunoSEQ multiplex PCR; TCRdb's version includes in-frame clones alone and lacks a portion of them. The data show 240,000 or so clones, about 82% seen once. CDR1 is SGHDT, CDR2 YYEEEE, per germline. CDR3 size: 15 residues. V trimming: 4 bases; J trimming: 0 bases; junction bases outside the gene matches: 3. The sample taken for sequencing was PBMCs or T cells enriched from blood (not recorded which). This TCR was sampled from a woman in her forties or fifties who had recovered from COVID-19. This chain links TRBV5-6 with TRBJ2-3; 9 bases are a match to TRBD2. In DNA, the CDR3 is TGTGCCAGCAGCGGCGGGGGGGCGAGCACAGATACGCAGTATTTT. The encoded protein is CASSGGGASTDTQYF.